The 17 T cell receptor beta chains below come from one sample, sequenced in a study of cytomegalovirus exposure and HLA in healthy donors. Researchers ran the PCR with 60 Vbeta and 13 Jbeta primers. TCRdb's copy holds only in-frame clones and misses some; the assay was immunoSEQ multiplex PCR. The repertoire holds about 63,000 clones, 73% seen once, with around 5.4% in the top ten. Sequenced material: PBMCs. The receptors originated from a man aged 50-59 years in good health and CMV-seronegative.

The chain recombines TRBV9 with TRBJ2-7, with 9 bases identical to TRBD2. V shed 0 bases, J shed 3 bases, and the junction held 4 bases outside the gene matches. CDR1 and CDR2 from the germline V gene are SGDLS and YYNGEE. The CDR3 covers 15 residues. CDR3 coding DNA: TGTGCCAGCAGCGTAGACCCTAGCGGGGTCTACGAGCAGTACTTC. It specifies CASSVDPSGVYEQYF. Complete variable domain (other parts from reference TRBV9 and TRBJ2-7): DSGVTQTPKHLITATGQRVTLRCSPRSGDLSVYWYQQSLDQGLQFLIQYYNGEERAKGNILERFSAQQFPDLHSELNLSSLELGDSALYFCASSVDPSGVYEQYFGPGTRLTVT.

This clone was detected a few times. This chain links TRBV30 with TRBJ2-7; tentative D call: TRBD2 (6 bases). Trimming shortened V by 3 bases and J by 5 bases, and 17 bases separated the two germline ends. CDR3 size: 14 residues. Germline-derived CDR1 and CDR2 are GTSNPN and SVGIG (reference sequence). The CDR3 region is CAWRTLGGDHEQYF. The CDR3 region has the DNA TGTGCCTGGAGAACCCTGGGGGGAGACCACGAGCAGTACTTC.

The genes are TRBV6-6 and TRBJ1-5; D unresolved. CDR3 length: 16 amino acids. The V gene's germline CDR1 is MNHNY and CDR2 SVGAGI (reference sequence). V lost 1 base and J lost 3, with 13 bases in between. The CDR3, as DNA: TGTGCCAGCAGTTACTACTCCGGACGGGACAATCAGCCCCAGCATTTT. The encoded protein is CASSYYSGRDNQPQHF.

V is TRBV7-6 and J is TRBJ2-3; weak D call: TRBD2 (5 bases). In germline, CDR1 is SGHVS, CDR2 FNYEAQ. The CDR3 length is 14 residues. V was pared by 3 bases and J by 1 base, with 8 bases between. CDR3 amino acids: CASSLDSRTDTQYF. As DNA, the CDR3 is TGTGCCAGCAGCTTGGACTCTCGCACAGATACGCAGTATTTT.

The gene calls are TRBV2 and TRBJ1-6; 7 nucleotides agree with TRBD1. Germline CDR1 reads SNHLY; CDR2 reads FYNNEI. V shed 9 bases and J 7 bases; nucleotides not matched to a gene: 9. The CDR3 length is 14 residues. The chain's CDR3 is CASYRDSRNSPLHF. The CDR3 region has the DNA TGTGCCAGTTACCGGGACAGTCGAAATTCACCCCTCCACTTT.

The chain uses TRBV15 and TRBJ1-4, with TRBD1 identical over 8 bases. This CDR3 contains 15 residues. V shed 5 bases, J shed 5 bases, and the junction held 7 bases outside the gene matches. The germline V gene encodes CDR1 LNHNV and CDR2 YYDKDF (reference sequence). The CDR3 reads CATSGWDRPNEKLFF. The CDR3 DNA is TGTGCCACCAGCGGCTGGGACAGGCCGAATGAAAAACTGTTTTTT.

In this sample, this clone turned up a few times. The chain couples TRBV7-9 to TRBJ1-1, with D uncertain. V lost 0 bases and J lost 1, with 6 bases in between. The CDR3 loop spans 14 amino acids. CDR1 SEHNR and CDR2 FQNEAQ come from the germline V gene (reference sequence). The CDR3 sequence: CASSLASGNTEAFF. The CDR3 nucleotides are TGTGCCAGCAGCTTAGCTTCCGGGAACACTGAAGCTTTCTTT.

V usage is TRBV28 and J usage is TRBJ2-5; TRBD2 aligns across 8 bases. The germline V gene has CDR1 MDHEN and CDR2 SYDVKM. This CDR3 has 15 residues. The J segment lost 5 bases and the V segment lost 4 bases, leaving 9 bases of the junction unmatched. As DNA, the CDR3 is TGTGCCAGCAGTTCCCTGTCGGGGGGGCCGGAGACCCAGTACTTC. This codes for CASSSLSGGPETQYF.

The rearrangement uses TRBV6-5 and TRBJ1-1; D may be TRBD1 (5 bases). Germline CDR1 and CDR2: MNHEY and SVGAGI. This CDR3 comprises 11 residues. Trimming shortened V by 2 bases and J by 11 bases, and 9 bases separated the two germline ends. CDR3 bases: TGTGCCAGCAGTTACCAGGGTCAGGCTTTCTTT. This sequence encodes CASSYQGQAFF.

J is TRBJ1-5 and V is TRBV19; TRBD1 aligns across 7 bases. CDR3 length equals 15 residues. The J segment lost 9 bases and the V segment lost 6 bases, leaving 14 bases of the junction unmatched. Germline V CDR1 and CDR2: LNHDA, SQIVND (reference sequence). In DNA, the CDR3 is TGTGCCAGTAGCGGGACAGAACCGCTTACGGGGCCCCAGCATTTT. Its translation is CASSGTEPLTGPQHF. The complete variable domain, with remaining parts taken from reference TRBV19 and TRBJ1-5, reads DGGITQSPKYLFRKEGQNVTLSCEQNLNHDAMYWYRQDPGQGLRLIYYSQIVNDFQKGDIAEGYSVSREKKESFPLTVTSAQKNPTAFYLCASSGTEPLTGPQHFGDGTRLSIL.

Only a few counts were recorded for this clone. J is TRBJ2-1 and V is TRBV9, with D maybe TRBD2 (6 bases). V was trimmed by 1 base and J by 4 bases, leaving 15 bases between them. The CDR3 consists of 16 residues. From germline, CDR1 is SGDLS and CDR2 YYNGEE. The CDR3 bases are TGTGCCAGCAGCGTACCCTGGGACTGCCGGTACAATGAGCAGTTCTTC. This codes for CASSVPWDCRYNEQFF.

The chain combines TRBV6-5 with TRBJ2-7, with 10 bases fitting TRBD2. The CDR3 covers 16 residues. V dropped 2 bases and J dropped 1; count of bases not matched to a gene: 5. Germline V CDR1 and CDR2: MNHEY, SVGAGI. The CDR3 DNA is TGTGCCAGCAGTTACCTCACTAGCGGGGTGTCCTACGAGCAGTACTTC. Its protein product is CASSYLTSGVSYEQYF.

This chain links TRBV7-9 with TRBJ2-1; 8 nucleotides agree with TRBD1. CDR1 is SEHNR, CDR2 FQNEAQ, per germline (reference sequence). CDR3 length: 15 amino acids. The junction had 5 bases not matched to a gene; V was cut back by 2 bases and J by 5 bases. The DNA of the CDR3 is TGTGCCAGCAGCTTACCAGGGGGCCTCAACAATGAGCAGTTCTTC. Translated, it gives CASSLPGGLNNEQFF.

The J gene is TRBJ1-6, the V gene TRBV5-6, with D tentatively TRBD1 (6 bases). The CDR3 sequence is 19 residues long. V was clipped by 4 bases and J by 0 bases, with 20 bases between them. Germline values: CDR1 SGHDT, CDR2 YYEEEE. DNA of the CDR3: TGTGCCAGCAGCCCGATACCAGGGGCGCGAAGCTCCTATAATTCACCCCTCCACTTT. Protein: CASSPIPGARSSYNSPLHF.

The chain uses TRBV2 and TRBJ2-5, with TRBD1 identical over 7 bases. Germline CDR1 is SNHLY and CDR2 is FYNNEI. Trimming took 6 bases from V and 5 from J; bases not matched to a gene: 9. This CDR3 spans 14 amino acids. The CDR3 here is CASRVRGPGETQYF. The CDR3 region has the DNA TGTGCCAGCAGGGTGAGGGGGCCGGGCGAGACCCAGTACTTC. Using reference TRBV2 and TRBJ2-5 for the parts outside the CDR3, the full variable domain is EPEVTQTPSHQVTQMGQEVILRCVPISNHLYFYWYRQILGQKVEFLVSFYNNEISEKSEIFDDQFSVERPDGSNFTLKIRSTKLEDSAMYFCASRVRGPGETQYFGPGTRLLVL.

This rearrangement joins TRBV19 to TRBJ1-6; D gene uncertain. Germline V gene data show CDR1 as LNHDA and CDR2 as SQIVND (reference sequence). V was shortened by 7 bases and J by 4 bases, with 11 bases between the two germline ends. The CDR3 contains 14 residues. As DNA, the CDR3 is TGTGCCAGTATTGGCGGCCAATATAATTCACCCCTCCACTTT. Translating gives CASIGGQYNSPLHF.

The V call is TRBV7-2, the J call TRBJ1-1; no definite D call. This CDR3 comprises 14 residues. Looked up from germline, CDR1 is SGHTA and CDR2 is FQGNSA. Trimming stripped 6 bases from V and 2 bases from J, with 13 bases between. This CDR3 is CASSQTVDNTEAFF. The CDR3 region has the DNA TGTGCCAGCAGTCAAACGGTTGATAACACTGAAGCTTTCTTT.